Listed below are T cell receptor beta chains from one sample, sequenced in a study of blood T cell repertoires in COVID-19. Profiled with immunoSEQ multiplex PCR; TCRdb holds only in-frame clones, not every one. In the table there are fewer than 250,000 clones, 65% to 90% of which are singletons. The material sequenced was PBMCs or T cells enriched from blood (not recorded which). The receptors stem from a woman aged 40 to 50 with acute COVID-19. The CDR3 runs from the conserved cysteine through the conserved F or W. D genes are given only for firm matches. Size is stated for part of the rows, as once, few or many counts, or as a class when the clone is expanded.

clone_size	cdr3_length	d_call	v_call	j_call	cdr3_nt	cdr3_aa
NA	17	NA	TRBV21-1	TRBJ2-5	TGTGCCAGCAGCATCGCCCAGGGGGACAGGGCTAGAGAGACCCAGTACTTC	CASSIAQGDRARETQYF
NA	13	TRBD2	TRBV9	TRBJ2-1	TGTGCCAGCAGCGTCGGGGGGGCCAATGAGCAGTTCTTC	CASSVGGANEQFF
NA	16	TRBD1	TRBV24-1	TRBJ2-1	TGTGCCACCAGTGACCCCGACAGGGCCTCCTACAATGAGCAGTTCTTC	CATSDPDRASYNEQFF
NA	16	NA	TRBV5-1	TRBJ2-3	TGCGCCAGCAGCTTGGCCTTCGGCGGGGACACAGATACGCAGTATTTT	CASSLAFGGDTDTQYF
NA	14	NA	TRBV5-4	TRBJ1-6	TGTGCCAGCAGCCACCACCGAACATCAGTTCCCCTCCACTTT	CASSHHRTSVPLHF
NA	13	NA	TRBV28	TRBJ1-1	TGTGCCAGCAGCTCGGCGGATCACACTGAAGCTTTCTTT	CASSSADHTEAFF
NA	15	NA	TRBV27	TRBJ2-2	TGTGCCAGCAGTCAGACGCGACAGGGACTCGGGGAGCTGTTTTTT	CASSQTRQGLGELFF
NA	14	NA	TRBV28	TRBJ1-1	TGTGCCAGCAGTTTAGACAGTCCCGGAACTGAAGCTTTCTTT	CASSLDSPGTEAFF
NA	12	NA	TRBV5-1	TRBJ2-1	TGCGCCAGCAGCTTGGAAGGCGGTGAGCAGTTCTTC	CASSLEGGEQFF
many	16	TRBD2	TRBV10-3	TRBJ2-7	TGTGCCATCAGTGCGTCTAGCGGGAAGAGGTCCTACGAGCAGTACTTC	CAISASSGKRSYEQYF
NA	14	TRBD1	TRBV28	TRBJ1-6	TGTGCCAGCGGTCCGGGGACAGGGGTTTCACCCCTCCACTTT	CASGPGTGVSPLHF
NA	13	NA	TRBV12-5	TRBJ1-2	TGTGTTCCCCCCTCGGGAGACGTCTATGGCTACACCTTC	CVPPSGDVYGYTF
NA	14	NA	TRBV6-1	TRBJ2-3	TGTGCCAGCAGTGAAAGGGGACTCGAACATACGCAGTATTTT	CASSERGLEHTQYF
NA	13	NA	TRBV6-5	TRBJ1-5	TGTGCCCGAAAGGGGTCGAGCAATCAGCCCCAGCATTTT	CARKGSSNQPQHF
NA	15	TRBD1	TRBV6-2/TRBV6-3	TRBJ1-2	TGTGCCAGCAGCCCTAGGACAGGGTCGGTCTATGGCTACACCTTC	CASSPRTGSVYGYTF
NA	16	TRBD2	TRBV7-9	TRBJ2-1	TGTGCCAGCAGCCCAACTAGCGGACACCTCTACAATGAGCAGTTCTTC	CASSPTSGHLYNEQFF
NA	14	NA	TRBV7-6	TRBJ2-7	TGTGCCAGCAGCTTAGGGGGGGATTCCTACGAGCAGTACTTC	CASSLGGDSYEQYF
NA	17	NA	TRBV19	TRBJ1-5	TGTGCCAGTAGCGGACCGGTTGGCAGGGGAACCCATCAGCCCCAGCATTTT	CASSGPVGRGTHQPQHF
NA	16	TRBD1	TRBV10-3	TRBJ1-6	TGTGCCATCAGTGGGGGAAGCGGGACAGGGAATTCACCCCTCCACTTT	CAISGGSGTGNSPLHF
NA	14	TRBD2	TRBV28	TRBJ2-2	TGTGCCACCACAAGCGGGGGGAACACCGGGGAGCTGTTTTTT	CATTSGGNTGELFF
NA	13	NA	TRBV27	TRBJ1-5	TGTGCCAGCAGTTTAGGAGGGGACCAGCCCCAGCATTTT	CASSLGGDQPQHF
NA	15	TRBD2	TRBV19	TRBJ2-5	TGTGCCAGTAGTATTGGACTAGGGGTACTGGGGACCCAGTACTTC	CASSIGLGVLGTQYF
NA	13	TRBD2	TRBV30	TRBJ2-1	TGTGCCTGGAGTGTACAGAAAGCGGGGCACATGTTCTTC	CAWSVQKAGHMFF
NA	15	TRBD1	TRBV9	TRBJ1-2	TGTGCCAGCAGTGGACGACAGGGGGCTACGTATGGCTACACCTTC	CASSGRQGATYGYTF